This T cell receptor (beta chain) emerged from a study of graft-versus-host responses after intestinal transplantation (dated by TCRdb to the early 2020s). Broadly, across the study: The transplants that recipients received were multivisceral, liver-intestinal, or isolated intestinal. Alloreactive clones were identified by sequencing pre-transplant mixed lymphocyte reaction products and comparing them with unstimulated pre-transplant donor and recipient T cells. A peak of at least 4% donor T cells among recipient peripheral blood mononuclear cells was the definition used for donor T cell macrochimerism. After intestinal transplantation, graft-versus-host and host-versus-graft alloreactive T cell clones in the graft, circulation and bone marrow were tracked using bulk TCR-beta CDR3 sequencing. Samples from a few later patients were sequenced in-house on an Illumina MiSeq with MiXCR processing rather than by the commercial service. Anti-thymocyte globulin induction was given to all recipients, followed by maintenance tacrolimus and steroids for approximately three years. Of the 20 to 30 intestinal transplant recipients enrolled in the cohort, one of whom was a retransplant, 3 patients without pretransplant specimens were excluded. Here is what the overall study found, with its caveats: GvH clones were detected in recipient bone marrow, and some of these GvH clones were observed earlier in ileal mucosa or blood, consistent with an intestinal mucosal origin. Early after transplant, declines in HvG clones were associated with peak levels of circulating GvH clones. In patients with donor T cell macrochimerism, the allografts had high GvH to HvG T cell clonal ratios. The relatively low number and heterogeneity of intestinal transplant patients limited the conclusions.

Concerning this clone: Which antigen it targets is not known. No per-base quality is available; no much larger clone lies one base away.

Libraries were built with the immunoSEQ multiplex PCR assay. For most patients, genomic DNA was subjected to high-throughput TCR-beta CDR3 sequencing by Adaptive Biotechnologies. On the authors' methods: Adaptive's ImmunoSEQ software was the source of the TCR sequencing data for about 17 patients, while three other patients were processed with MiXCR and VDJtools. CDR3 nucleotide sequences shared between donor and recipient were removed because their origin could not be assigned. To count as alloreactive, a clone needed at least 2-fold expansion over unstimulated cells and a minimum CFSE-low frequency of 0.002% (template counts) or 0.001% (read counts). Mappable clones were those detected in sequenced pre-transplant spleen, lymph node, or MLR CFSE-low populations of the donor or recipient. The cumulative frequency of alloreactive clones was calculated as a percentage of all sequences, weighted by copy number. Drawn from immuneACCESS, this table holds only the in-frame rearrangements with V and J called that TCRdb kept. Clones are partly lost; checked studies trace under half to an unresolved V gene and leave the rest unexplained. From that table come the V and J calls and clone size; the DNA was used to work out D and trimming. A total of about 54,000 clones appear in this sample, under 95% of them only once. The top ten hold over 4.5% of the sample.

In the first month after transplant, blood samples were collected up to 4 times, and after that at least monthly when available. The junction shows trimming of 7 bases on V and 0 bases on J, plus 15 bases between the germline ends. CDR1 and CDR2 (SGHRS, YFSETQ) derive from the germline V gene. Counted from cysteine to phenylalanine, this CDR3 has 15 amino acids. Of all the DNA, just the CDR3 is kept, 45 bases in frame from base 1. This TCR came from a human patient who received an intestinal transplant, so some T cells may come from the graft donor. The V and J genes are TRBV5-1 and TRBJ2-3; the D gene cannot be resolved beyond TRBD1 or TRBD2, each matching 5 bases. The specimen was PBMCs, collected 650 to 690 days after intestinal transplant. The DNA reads TGCGCCAGCGGGACGATCCAGCCAAGCACAGATACGCAGTATTTT. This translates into CASGTIQPSTDTQYF.